Sequencing of this T cell receptor beta chain was carried out in a study of shared clonotypes between healthy human individuals. Note on this clone: Its specificity is not known.

The CDR3 has 15 amino acids. The V gene lost 2 bases and the J gene lost 2 bases, with 13 bases spanning the gap. Germline CDR1 is ENHRY and CDR2 is SYGVKD. At deep level, the assay was performed. The repertoire was sequenced with immunoSEQ multiplex PCR; TCRdb's copy has only in-frame clones and lacks some. The repertoire holds approximately 710,000 clones, with about nine tenths as singletons. General study results and limits: Represented diversity, genetic and exposure-history alike, was limited by few donors.

The chain joins TRBV10-3 to TRBJ2-7, with D unresolved. Sequencing input: memory CD8+ T cells from PBMCs. Subset: CD45RO+ cells pooled with CCR7-negative TemRA cells. The clonotype comes from a young man in good health. Some clones in this sample may be carry-over from other donors' samples. CDR3 in amino acids: CAISEPTLRPYEQYF. The CDR3 DNA reads as TGTGCCATCAGTGAGCCCACCCTCCGGCCCTACGAGCAGTACTTC.